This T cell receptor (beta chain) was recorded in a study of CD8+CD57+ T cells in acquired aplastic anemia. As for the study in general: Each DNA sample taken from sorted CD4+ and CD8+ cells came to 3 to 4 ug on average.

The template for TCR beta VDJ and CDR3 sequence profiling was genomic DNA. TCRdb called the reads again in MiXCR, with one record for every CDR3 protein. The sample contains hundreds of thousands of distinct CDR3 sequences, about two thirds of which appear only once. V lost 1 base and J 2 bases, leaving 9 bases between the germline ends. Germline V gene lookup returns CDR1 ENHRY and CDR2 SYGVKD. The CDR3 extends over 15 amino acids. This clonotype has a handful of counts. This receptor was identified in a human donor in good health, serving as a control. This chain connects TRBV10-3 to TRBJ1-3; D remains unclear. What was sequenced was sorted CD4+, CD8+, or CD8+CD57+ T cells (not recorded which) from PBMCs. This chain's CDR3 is CAISEFDSPGNTIYF. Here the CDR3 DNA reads TGTGCCATCAGTGAGTTTGACTCGCCTGGAAACACCATATATTTT.